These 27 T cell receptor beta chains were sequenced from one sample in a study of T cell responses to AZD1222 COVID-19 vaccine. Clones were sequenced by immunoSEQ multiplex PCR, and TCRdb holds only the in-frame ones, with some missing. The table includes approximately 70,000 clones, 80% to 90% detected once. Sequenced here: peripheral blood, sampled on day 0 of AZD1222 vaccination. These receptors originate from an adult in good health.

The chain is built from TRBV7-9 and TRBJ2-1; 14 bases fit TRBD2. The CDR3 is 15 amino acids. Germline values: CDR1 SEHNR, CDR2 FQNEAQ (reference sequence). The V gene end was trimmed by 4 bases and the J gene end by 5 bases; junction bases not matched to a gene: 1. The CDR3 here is CASSWGLAGDNEQFF. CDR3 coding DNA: TGTGCCAGCAGCTGGGGACTAGCGGGAGACAATGAGCAGTTCTTC.

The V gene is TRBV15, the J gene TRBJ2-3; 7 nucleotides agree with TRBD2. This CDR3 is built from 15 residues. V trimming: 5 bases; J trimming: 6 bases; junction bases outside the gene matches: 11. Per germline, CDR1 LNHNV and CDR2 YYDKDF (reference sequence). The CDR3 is CATSSGWGGSDTQYF. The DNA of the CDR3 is TGTGCCACCAGCTCAGGCTGGGGGGGAAGCGATACGCAGTATTTT.

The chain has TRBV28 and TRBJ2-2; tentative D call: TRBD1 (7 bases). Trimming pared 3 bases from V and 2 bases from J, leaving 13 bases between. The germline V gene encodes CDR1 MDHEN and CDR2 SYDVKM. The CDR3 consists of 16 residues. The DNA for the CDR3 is TGTGCCAGCAGTTTTTCAGGGGGGACCAACACCGGGGAGCTGTTTTTT. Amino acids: CASSFSGGTNTGELFF.

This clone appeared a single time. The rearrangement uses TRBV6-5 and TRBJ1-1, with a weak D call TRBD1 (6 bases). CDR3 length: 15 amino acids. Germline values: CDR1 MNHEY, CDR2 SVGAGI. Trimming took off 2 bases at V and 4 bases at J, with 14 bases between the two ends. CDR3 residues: CASSYDDRSLTEAFF. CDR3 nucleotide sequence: TGTGCCAGCAGTTACGATGACAGGAGTCTCACTGAAGCTTTCTTT.

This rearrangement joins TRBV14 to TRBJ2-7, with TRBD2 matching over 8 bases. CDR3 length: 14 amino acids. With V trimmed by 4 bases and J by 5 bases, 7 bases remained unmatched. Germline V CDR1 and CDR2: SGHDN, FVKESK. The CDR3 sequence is CASSPSGGFDEQYF. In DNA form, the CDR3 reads TGTGCCAGCAGCCCCAGCGGGGGATTCGACGAGCAGTACTTC.

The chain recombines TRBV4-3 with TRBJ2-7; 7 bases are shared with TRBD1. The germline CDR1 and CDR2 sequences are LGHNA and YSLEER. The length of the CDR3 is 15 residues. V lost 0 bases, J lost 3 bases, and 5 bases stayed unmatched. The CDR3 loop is CASSQDFGQVYEQYF. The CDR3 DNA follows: TGCGCCAGCAGCCAAGACTTCGGACAGGTCTACGAGCAGTACTTC.

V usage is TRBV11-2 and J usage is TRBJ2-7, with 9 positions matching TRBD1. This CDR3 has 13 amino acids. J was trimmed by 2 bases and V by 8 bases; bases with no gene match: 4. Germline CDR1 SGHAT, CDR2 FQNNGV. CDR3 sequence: CASEGQGPYEQYF. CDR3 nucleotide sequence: TGTGCCAGCGAGGGACAGGGCCCCTACGAGCAGTACTTC.

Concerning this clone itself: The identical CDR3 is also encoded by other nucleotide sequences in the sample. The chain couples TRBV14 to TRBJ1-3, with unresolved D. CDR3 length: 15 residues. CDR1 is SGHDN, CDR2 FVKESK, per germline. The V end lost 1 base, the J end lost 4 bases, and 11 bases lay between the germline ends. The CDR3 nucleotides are TGTGCCAGCAGCCAAGGGAGGGTCTCGGGAAACACCATATATTTT. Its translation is CASSQGRVSGNTIYF.

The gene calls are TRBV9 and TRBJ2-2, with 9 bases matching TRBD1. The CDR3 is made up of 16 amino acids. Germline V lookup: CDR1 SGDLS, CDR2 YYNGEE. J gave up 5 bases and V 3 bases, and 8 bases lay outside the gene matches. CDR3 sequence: CASSAGTGYATGELFF. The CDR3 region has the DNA TGTGCCAGCAGCGCCGGGACAGGGTATGCGACCGGGGAGCTGTTTTTT.

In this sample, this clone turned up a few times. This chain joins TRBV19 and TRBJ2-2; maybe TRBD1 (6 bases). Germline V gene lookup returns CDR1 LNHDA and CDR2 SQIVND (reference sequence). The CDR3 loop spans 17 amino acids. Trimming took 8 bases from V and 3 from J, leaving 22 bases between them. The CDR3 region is CASGAFMGARDTGELFF. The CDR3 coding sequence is TGTGCCAGTGGGGCCTTTATGGGGGCGCGGGACACCGGGGAGCTGTTTTTT.

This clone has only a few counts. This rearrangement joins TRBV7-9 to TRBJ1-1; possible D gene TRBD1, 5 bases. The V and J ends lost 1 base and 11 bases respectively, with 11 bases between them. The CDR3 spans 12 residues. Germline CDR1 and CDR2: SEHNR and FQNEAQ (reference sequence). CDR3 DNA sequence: TGTGCCAGCAGCTTAGTTAGGGACCCGGCTTTCTTT. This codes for CASSLVRDPAFF.

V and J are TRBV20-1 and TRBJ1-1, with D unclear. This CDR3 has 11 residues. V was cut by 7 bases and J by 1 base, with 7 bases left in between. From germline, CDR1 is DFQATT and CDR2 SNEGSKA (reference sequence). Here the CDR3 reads CSGGTNTEAFF. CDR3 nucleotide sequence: TGCAGTGGCGGAACGAACACTGAAGCTTTCTTT.

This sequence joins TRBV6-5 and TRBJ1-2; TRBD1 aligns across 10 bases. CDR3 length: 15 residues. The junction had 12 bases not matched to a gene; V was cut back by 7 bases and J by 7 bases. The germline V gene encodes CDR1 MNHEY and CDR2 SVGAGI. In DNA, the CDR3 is TGTGCCAGCACCTTAAATGGGGGGACAGGGGCTGGCTACACCTTC. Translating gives CASTLNGGTGAGYTF.

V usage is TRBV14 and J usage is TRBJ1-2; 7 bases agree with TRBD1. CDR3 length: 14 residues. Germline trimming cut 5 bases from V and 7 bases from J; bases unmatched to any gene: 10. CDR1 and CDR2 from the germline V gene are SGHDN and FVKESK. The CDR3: CASSGNRGARGYTF. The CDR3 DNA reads TGTGCCAGCAGCGGTAACAGGGGTGCCCGTGGCTACACCTTC.

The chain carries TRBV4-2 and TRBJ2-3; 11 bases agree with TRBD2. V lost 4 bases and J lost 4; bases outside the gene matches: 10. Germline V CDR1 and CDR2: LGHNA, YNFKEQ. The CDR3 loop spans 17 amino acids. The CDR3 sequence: CASSPPTSGNRADTQYF. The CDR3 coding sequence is TGTGCCAGCAGCCCTCCGACTAGCGGGAATCGGGCAGATACGCAGTATTTT.

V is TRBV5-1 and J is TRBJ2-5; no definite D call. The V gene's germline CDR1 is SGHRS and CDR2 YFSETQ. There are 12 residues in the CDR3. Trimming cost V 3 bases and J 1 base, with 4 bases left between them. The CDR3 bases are TGCGCCAGCAGCTCTCCCCAAGAGACCCAGTACTTC. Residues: CASSSPQETQYF.

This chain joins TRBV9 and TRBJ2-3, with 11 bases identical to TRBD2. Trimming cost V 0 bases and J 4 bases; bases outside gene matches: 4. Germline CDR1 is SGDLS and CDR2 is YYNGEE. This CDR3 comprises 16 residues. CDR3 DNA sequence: TGTGCCAGCAGCGTAGGTAGCGGGGGGGAGGCAGATACGCAGTATTTT. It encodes CASSVGSGGEADTQYF.

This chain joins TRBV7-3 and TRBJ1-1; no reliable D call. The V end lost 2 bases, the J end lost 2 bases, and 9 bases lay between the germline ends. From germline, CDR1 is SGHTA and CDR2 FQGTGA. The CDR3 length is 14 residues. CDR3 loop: CASSLLGSNTEAFF. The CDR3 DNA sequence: TGTGCCAGCAGCTTATTGGGCAGTAACACTGAAGCTTTCTTT.

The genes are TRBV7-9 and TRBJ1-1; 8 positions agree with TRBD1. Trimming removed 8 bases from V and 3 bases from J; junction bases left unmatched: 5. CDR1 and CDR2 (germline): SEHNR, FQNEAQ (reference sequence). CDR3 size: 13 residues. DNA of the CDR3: TGTGCCAGCGAGCAGGGGGCGTACACTGAAGCTTTCTTT. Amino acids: CASEQGAYTEAFF.

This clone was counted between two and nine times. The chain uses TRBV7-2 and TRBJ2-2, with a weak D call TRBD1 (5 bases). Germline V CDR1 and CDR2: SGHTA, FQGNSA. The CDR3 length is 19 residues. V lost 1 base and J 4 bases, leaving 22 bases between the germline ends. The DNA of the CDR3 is TGTGCCAGCAGCTTAGGGGCAGGGTATCGCTTTGGTGGCACCGGGGAGCTGTTTTTT. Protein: CASSLGAGYRFGGTGELFF.

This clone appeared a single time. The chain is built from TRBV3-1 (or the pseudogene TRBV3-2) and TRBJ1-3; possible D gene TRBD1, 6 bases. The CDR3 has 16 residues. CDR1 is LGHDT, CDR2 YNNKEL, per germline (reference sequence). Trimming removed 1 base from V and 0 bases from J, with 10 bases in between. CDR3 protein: CASSQVVRGSGNTIYF. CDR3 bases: TGTGCCAGCAGCCAAGTAGTCAGGGGCTCTGGAAACACCATATATTTT.

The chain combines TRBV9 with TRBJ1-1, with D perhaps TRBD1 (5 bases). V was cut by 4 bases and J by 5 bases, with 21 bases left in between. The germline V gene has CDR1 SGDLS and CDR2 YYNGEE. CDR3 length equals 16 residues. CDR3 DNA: TGTGCCAGCAGCTCACAGGACTTCAAAAAGGGGACTGAAGCTTTCTTT. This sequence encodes CASSSQDFKKGTEAFF.

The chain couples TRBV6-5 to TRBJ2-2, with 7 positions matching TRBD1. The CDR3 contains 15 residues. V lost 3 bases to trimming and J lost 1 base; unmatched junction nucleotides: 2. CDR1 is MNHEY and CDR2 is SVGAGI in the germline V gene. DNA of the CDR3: TGTGCCAGCAGTTATGGGACAGAGAACACCGGGGAGCTGTTTTTT. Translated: CASSYGTENTGELFF.

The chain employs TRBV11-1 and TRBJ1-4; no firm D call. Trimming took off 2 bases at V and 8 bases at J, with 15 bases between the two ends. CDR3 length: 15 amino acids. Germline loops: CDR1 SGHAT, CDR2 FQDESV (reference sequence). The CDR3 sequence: CASSLNPLGVEKLFF. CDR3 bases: TGTGCCAGCAGCTTAAACCCGCTAGGTGTGGAAAAACTGTTTTTT.

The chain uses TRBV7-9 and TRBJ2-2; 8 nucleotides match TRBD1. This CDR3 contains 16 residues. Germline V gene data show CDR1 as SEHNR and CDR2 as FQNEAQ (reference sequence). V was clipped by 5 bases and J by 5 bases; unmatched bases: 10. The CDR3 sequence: CASSPYLTGGTGELFF. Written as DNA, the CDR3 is TGTGCCAGCAGCCCTTACCTCACAGGGGGGACCGGGGAGCTGTTTTTT.

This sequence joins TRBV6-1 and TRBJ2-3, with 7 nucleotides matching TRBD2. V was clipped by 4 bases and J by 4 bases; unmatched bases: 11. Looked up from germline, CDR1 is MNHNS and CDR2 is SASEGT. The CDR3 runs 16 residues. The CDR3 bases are TGTGCCAGCAGTGCGGTAGGCGGGAGAGGATCAGATACGCAGTATTTT. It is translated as CASSAVGGRGSDTQYF.

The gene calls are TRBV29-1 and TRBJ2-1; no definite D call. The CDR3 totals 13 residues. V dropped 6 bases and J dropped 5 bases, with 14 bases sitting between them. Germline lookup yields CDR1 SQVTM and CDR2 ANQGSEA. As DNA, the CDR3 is TGCAGCGTCACATACAGAACAAACAATGAGCAGTTCTTC. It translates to CSVTYRTNNEQFF.